Listed below are T cell receptor beta chains from one sample, sequenced in a study of T cells in Graves' hyperthyroidism and ophthalmopathy. MiXCR, applied by TCRdb to the multiplex PCR reads, yields one record per CDR3 protein. The profile shows approximately 430,000 distinct CDR3 sequences, 15% to 19% of them singletons. The sequenced sample was blood. All receptors come from a young woman with Graves' hyperthyroidism. Each CDR3 is given with its conserved first and last residue. D genes are given only for firm matches. Rows give clone size only sometimes, using once, few, many, or a class for an expanded clone.

d_call j_call clone_size v_call cdr3_nt cdr3_aa
TRBD2 TRBJ2-7 many TRBV4-2 TGTGCCAGCAGCCAAGATGGGACTACCGGGCACGAGCAGTACTTC CASSQDGTTGHEQYF
. TRBJ1-2 many TRBV12-3/TRBV12-4 TGTGCCAGCACCCTCGGGACACAGAAACTCGACTATGGCTACACCTTC CASTLGTQKLDYGYTF
TRBD1 TRBJ2-2 many TRBV20-1 TGCAGTGCTTCCGGGACAGGGGCTTCCGGGGAGCTGTTTTTT CSASGTGASGELFF
TRBD1 TRBJ2-3 . TRBV3-1 TGTGCCAGCAGCCAAGATAGCCAGGGACAGGGTGGATATACGCAGTATTTT CASSQDSQGQGGYTQYF
. TRBJ2-3 . TRBV11-2 TGTGCCAGCAGCTTAGAGGCGGTCACAGATACGCAGTATTTT CASSLEAVTDTQYF
TRBD2 TRBJ2-5 many TRBV14 TGTGCCAGCAGCCAACTAGCGGAGCTCGCGGAGGAGACCCAGTACTTC CASSQLAELAEETQYF
TRBD2 TRBJ2-7 many TRBV29-1 TGCAGCGTTATTGGTAGCGGGACATGGCAGTACTTC CSVIGSGTWQYF
TRBD2 TRBJ2-1 . TRBV7-3 TGTGCCAGCAGCTCATTTACAGGCGGCGGGAGGGATGAGCAGTTCTTC CASSSFTGGGRDEQFF
. TRBJ1-1 . TRBV3-1 TGTGCCAGCAGCCCGTTCATGAACACTGAAGCTTTCTTT CASSPFMNTEAFF
. TRBJ1-2 many TRBV5-6 TGTGCCAGCAGCTTGAGGGTGGTCGAAATTAACTATGGCTACACCTTC CASSLRVVEINYGYTF
TRBD1 TRBJ2-7 many TRBV7-9 TGTGCCAGCAGCCCCATAGAGGCCTGGGGACAGTCCTACGAGCAGTACTTC CASSPIEAWGQSYEQYF
TRBD2 TRBJ2-7 few TRBV4-1 TGCGCCAGCAGCCAAGGGACTAGCGGGAACGAGCAGTACTTC CASSQGTSGNEQYF
. TRBJ2-3 many TRBV15 TGTGCCACCAGCAGAGGCGGGCCTAGCACAGATACGCAGTATTTT CATSRGGPSTDTQYF
. TRBJ1-2 few TRBV6-1 TGTGCCAGCACCTGGGACGGTGGCTACACCTTC CASTWDGGYTF
. TRBJ2-3 many TRBV12-3/TRBV12-4 TGTGCCAGCAGTTTTTTAGGGGTTGATACGCAGTATTTT CASSFLGVDTQYF
TRBD2 TRBJ2-2 . TRBV5-5 TGTGCCAGCAGCTTGAGTCTAGCGGGGGCGGATAACACCGGGGAGCTGTTTTTT CASSLSLAGADNTGELFF
. TRBJ2-2 few TRBV2 TGTGCCAGCAGTGCACGGGACACCGGGGAGCTGTTTTTT CASSARDTGELFF
TRBD2 TRBJ2-4 many TRBV20-1 TGCAGTGCCCCGACTAGCGGGAGTTTGGCCAAAAACATTCAGTACTTC CSAPTSGSLAKNIQYF
. TRBJ1-3 many TRBV2 TGTGCCAGCACCGAAGGCAGGGGAGGTGGAAACACCATATATTTT CASTEGRGGGNTIYF
TRBD1 TRBJ2-3 many TRBV20-1 TGCAGTGGGCGACAGGGTCCCGCAGATACGCAGTATTTT CSGRQGPADTQYF
TRBD2 TRBJ2-5 many TRBV28 TGTGCCAGCAGTTTAGGGACTAGCTTCCAAGAGACCCAGTACTTC CASSLGTSFQETQYF
. TRBJ2-5 many TRBV5-1 TGCGCCAGCAGCTTGGACTGGGCCGGGGAGACCCAGTACTTC CASSLDWAGETQYF
. TRBJ1-5 many TRBV27 TGTGCCAGCAGTTTTTCCGGGGCCTTTACCCAGCATTTT CASSFSGAFTQHF
TRBD2 TRBJ2-1 many TRBV10-3 TGTGCCATCAGTAGCGGGGGATCCTACAATGAGCAGTTCTTC CAISSGGSYNEQFF
TRBD1 TRBJ1-5 many TRBV19 TGTGCCAGTAGTAGGACAGGGGGCGATCAGCCCCAGCATTTT CASSRTGGDQPQHF
. TRBJ2-2 many TRBV7-7 TGTGCTCACAGGGGAGGCACCGGGGAGCTGTTTTTT CAHRGGTGELFF
. TRBJ1-2 many TRBV12-3/TRBV12-4 TGTGCCAGCAGTTTGGGGTTCCCGGGCTACACCTTC CASSLGFPGYTF
TRBD1 TRBJ2-7 few TRBV18 TGTGCCAGCTCACCGGACAGGGGGTACTCCTACGAGCAGTACTTC CASSPDRGYSYEQYF
TRBD2 TRBJ2-7 . TRBV12-3/TRBV12-4 TGTGCCAGCAGATCAGGGACTAGCGGGAGTTCCTACGAGCAGTACTTC CASRSGTSGSSYEQYF
TRBD1 TRBJ1-6 many TRBV7-9 TGTGCCAGCAGGTGGGACAGCCTCAATTCACCCCTCCACTTT CASRWDSLNSPLHF
. TRBJ2-5 many TRBV12-3/TRBV12-4 TGTGCCAGCGGGGGGTCCGGGGAGACCCAGTACTTC CASGGSGETQYF
. TRBJ2-7 many TRBV7-2 TGTGCCAGCAGCTTAAGCCTAGCCGTTACCTACGAGCAGTACTTC CASSLSLAVTYEQYF
TRBD2 TRBJ2-2 many TRBV2 TGTGCCAGCAGTGAGGGACTAGCGACCGCCGGGGAGCTGTTTTTT CASSEGLATAGELFF
TRBD1 TRBJ1-6 . TRBV19 TGTGCCAGTAGAAAGGGACAGGGAAGATCACCCCTCCACTTT CASRKGQGRSPLHF
. TRBJ1-1 many TRBV3-1 TGTGCCAGCAGCCTCCGGGCCCACAACACTGAAGCTTTCTTT CASSLRAHNTEAFF
. TRBJ1-3 . TRBV20-1 TGCAGTGCTAGAGATCAGGCAGGGACTGGAAACACCATATATTTT CSARDQAGTGNTIYF
. TRBJ1-2 many TRBV6-5 TGTGCCAGCAGTTACCCTCCGAGCCGGGCGGCAACTAACTATGGCTACACCTTC CASSYPPSRAATNYGYTF
. TRBJ2-2 many TRBV20-1 TGCAGTGCTAGTGGGACCTTAACCGGGGAGCTGTTTTTT CSASGTLTGELFF
. TRBJ2-1 many TRBV5-1 TGCGCCAGCAGCCTCCCCGGGGGATTAGCAAATGAGCAGTTCTTC CASSLPGGLANEQFF
. TRBJ1-3 many TRBV2 TGTGCCAGCAGTGAAGAAGGCTCTGGAAACACCATATATTTT CASSEEGSGNTIYF
. TRBJ2-2 . TRBV19 TGTGCCAGTAGTATAGTAGAATCGGCGGGGGAGCTGTTTTTT CASSIVESAGELFF
. TRBJ2-1 many TRBV29-1 TGCAGCGTCGAGTTGCGGTCCTACAATGAGCAGTTCTTC CSVELRSYNEQFF
. TRBJ1-2 many TRBV2 TGTGCCAGCATCCGGCAGGGTGCTAACTATGGCTACACCTTC CASIRQGANYGYTF
. TRBJ1-1 many TRBV27 TGTGCCAGCAGTTTCGGCAAGAACACTGAAGCTTTCTTT CASSFGKNTEAFF
. TRBJ2-7 few TRBV14 TGTGCCAGCAGCCCGGACAGCGCGCACTACGAGCAGTACTTC CASSPDSAHYEQYF